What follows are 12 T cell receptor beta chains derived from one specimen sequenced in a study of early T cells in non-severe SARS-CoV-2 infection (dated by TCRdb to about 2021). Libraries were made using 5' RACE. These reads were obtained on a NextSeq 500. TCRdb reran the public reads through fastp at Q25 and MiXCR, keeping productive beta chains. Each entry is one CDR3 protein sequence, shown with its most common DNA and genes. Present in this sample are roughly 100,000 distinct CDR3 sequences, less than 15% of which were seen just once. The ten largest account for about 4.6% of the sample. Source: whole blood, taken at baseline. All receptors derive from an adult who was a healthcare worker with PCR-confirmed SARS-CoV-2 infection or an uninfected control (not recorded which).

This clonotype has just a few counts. CDR3 loop: CASSYSTGRNGYTF. The CDR3 DNA is TGTGCCAGCAGTTACTCGACTGGGAGGAATGGCTACACCTTC. The chain recombines TRBV6-5 with TRBJ1-2, with no clear D. This CDR3 is 14 amino acids long. V shed 0 bases and J shed 6 bases, with 11 bases lying between them. Per germline, CDR1 MNHEY and CDR2 SVGAGI.

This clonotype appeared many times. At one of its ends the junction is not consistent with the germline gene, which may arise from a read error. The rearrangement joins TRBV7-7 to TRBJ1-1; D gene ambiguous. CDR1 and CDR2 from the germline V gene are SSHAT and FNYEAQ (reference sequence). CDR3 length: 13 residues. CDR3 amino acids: CASSLDPNTEAFF. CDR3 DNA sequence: TGTGCTAGCAGCCTGGACCCGAACACTGAAGCTTTCTTT.

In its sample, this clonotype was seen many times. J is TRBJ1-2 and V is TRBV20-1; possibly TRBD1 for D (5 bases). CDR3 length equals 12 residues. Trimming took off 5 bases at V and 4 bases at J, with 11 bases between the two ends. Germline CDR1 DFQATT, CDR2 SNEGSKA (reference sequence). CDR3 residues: CSASGTGYGYTF. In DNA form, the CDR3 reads TGCAGTGCTTCCGGGACGGGCTATGGCTACACCTTC.

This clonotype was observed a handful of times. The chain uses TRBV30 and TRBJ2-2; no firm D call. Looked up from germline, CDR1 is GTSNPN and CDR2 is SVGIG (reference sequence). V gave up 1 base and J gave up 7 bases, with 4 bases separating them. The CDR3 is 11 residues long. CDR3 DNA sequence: TGTGCCTGGAGTGGGAACGGGGAGCTGTTTTTT. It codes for CAWSGNGELFF.

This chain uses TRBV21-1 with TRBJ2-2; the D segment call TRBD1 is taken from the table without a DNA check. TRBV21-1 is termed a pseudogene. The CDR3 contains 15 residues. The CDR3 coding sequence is TGTGCCAGCAGCCGCCCGACAGGGGGTACCGGGGAGCTGTTTTTT. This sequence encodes CASSRPTGGTGELFF.

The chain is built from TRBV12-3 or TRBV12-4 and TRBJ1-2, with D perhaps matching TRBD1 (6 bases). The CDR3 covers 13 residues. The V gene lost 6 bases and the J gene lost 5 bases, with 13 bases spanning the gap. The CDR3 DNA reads TGTGCCAGCAGGAGTACAGGGTCTTATGGCTACACCTTC. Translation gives CASRSTGSYGYTF.

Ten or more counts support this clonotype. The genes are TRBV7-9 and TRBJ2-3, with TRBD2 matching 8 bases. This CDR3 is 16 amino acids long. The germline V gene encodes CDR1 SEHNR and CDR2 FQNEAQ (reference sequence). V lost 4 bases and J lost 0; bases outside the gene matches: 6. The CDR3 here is CASSSPRGASTDTQYF. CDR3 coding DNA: TGTGCCAGCAGCTCGCCGCGGGGGGCTAGCACAGATACGCAGTATTTT.

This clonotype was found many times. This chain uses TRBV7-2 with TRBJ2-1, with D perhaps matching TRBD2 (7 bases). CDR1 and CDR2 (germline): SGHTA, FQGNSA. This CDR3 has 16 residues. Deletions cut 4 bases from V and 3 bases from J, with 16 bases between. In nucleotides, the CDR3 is TGTGCCAGCAGCTATCCCGGGGGGCCAGTCTACAATGAGCAGTTCTTC. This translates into CASSYPGGPVYNEQFF.

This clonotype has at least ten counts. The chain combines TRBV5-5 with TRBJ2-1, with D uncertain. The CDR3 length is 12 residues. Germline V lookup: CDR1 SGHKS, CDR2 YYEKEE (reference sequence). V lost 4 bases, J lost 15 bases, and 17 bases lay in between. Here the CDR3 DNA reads TGTGCCAGCAGCCAACCGGGCCCCGCACGGTTCTTC. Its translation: CASSQPGPARFF.

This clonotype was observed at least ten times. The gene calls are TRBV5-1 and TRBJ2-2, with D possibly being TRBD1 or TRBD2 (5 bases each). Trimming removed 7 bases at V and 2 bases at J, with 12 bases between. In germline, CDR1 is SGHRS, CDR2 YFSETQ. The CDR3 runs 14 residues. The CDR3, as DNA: TGCGCCAGCCTACCCGGGGCCAACACCGGGGAGCTGTTTTTT. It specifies CASLPGANTGELFF. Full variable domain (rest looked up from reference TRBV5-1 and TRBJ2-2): KAGVTQTPRYLIKTRGQQVTLSCSPISGHRSVSWYQQTPGQGLQFLFEYFSETQRNKGNFPGRFSGRQFSNSRSEMNVSTLELGDSALYLCASLPGANTGELFFGEGSRLTVL.

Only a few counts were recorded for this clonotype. In nucleotides, the CDR3 is TGTGCCAGCAGTGAATGGGGGACGGAAGACTCCTATAATTCACCCCTCCACTTT. Its translation: CASSEWGTEDSYNSPLHF. The chain combines TRBV6-1 with TRBJ1-6; possibly TRBD1 for D (5 bases). CDR3 size: 18 residues. Germline V gene sequence: CDR1 MNHNS, CDR2 SASEGT. V was pared by 2 bases and J by 0 bases, with 14 bases between.

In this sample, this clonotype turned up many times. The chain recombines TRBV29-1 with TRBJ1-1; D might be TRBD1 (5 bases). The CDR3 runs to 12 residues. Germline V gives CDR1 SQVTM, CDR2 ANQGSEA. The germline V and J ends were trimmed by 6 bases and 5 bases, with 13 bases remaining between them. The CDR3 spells CSVRDVGTEAFF. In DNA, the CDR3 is TGCAGCGTACGGGACGTGGGGACTGAAGCTTTCTTT.